This is a list of T cell receptor beta chains from one sample in a study of cytomegalovirus exposure and HLA in healthy donors. Using immunoSEQ multiplex PCR, the repertoire was profiled, and TCRdb retains in-frame clones only, with some absent. This table holds about 60,000 clones, around three quarters found once. Sequencing was carried out using PBMCs. Receptors were obtained from a woman in her thirties or forties in good health and CMV-seropositive. CDR3s include the opening cysteine and the closing phenylalanine or tryptophan. The order of the fields is CDR3 protein, CDR3 DNA, clone size, D gene, J gene, V gene. A D gene is named only where the DNA matches it firmly. Clone size is given for some rows only: seen once, a few or many times, or a class if the clone is expanded.

CASSPGQGNTEAFF | TGTGCCAGTAGTCCCGGACAGGGGAACACTGAAGCTTTCTTT | NA | TRBD1 | TRBJ1-1 | TRBV19
CASSPSLYRAGGNQPQHF | TGTGCCAGCTCACCAAGTTTGTATAGGGCGGGCGGCAATCAGCCCCAGCATTTT | NA | NA | TRBJ1-5 | TRBV18
CASSPTPAVRGTEAFF | TGTGCCAGCAGCCCAACTCCGGCCGTCCGCGGCACTGAAGCTTTCTTT | NA | NA | TRBJ1-1 | TRBV9
CAWSNSVGGLESYEQYF | TGTGCCTGGAGTAATAGCGTCGGTGGCTTGGAATCCTACGAGCAGTACTTC | once | NA | TRBJ2-7 | TRBV30
CASTLTGGYEQYF | TGCGCCAGCACCTTGACAGGAGGCTACGAGCAGTACTTC | NA | NA | TRBJ2-7 | TRBV10-2
CASSWASGGAETQYF | TGCGCCAGCAGCTGGGCTAGCGGGGGGGCAGAGACCCAGTACTTC | once | TRBD2 | TRBJ2-5 | TRBV5-1
CASSVGTSDNSPLHF | TGTGCCAGCAGCGTAGGGACTTCGGATAATTCACCCCTCCACTTT | once | NA | TRBJ1-6 | TRBV9
CASSYLGDRADMAFF | TGTGCCAGCAGTTACTTGGGGGACAGGGCTGATATGGCTTTCTTT | NA | TRBD1 | TRBJ1-1 | TRBV6-5
CASSYSSQGHGYTF | TGTGCCAGCAGTTACTCGAGTCAGGGGCATGGCTACACCTTC | NA | NA | TRBJ1-2 | TRBV6-6
CASSLDLAGGAEQFF | TGCGCCAGCAGCTTGGACCTAGCGGGGGGCGCTGAGCAGTTCTTC | NA | TRBD2 | TRBJ2-1 | TRBV5-1
CASSPPVSGSYEQYF | TGTGCCAGCTCACCACCGGTCTCGGGCTCCTACGAGCAGTACTTC | NA | NA | TRBJ2-7 | TRBV18
CASSDRDNSPLHF | TGCGCCAGCAGCGACAGGGACAATTCACCCCTCCACTTT | NA | TRBD1 | TRBJ1-6 | TRBV10-1
CASSDRQGREQYF | TGTGCCAGCAGTGACCGACAGGGGCGCGAGCAGTACTTC | NA | TRBD1 | TRBJ2-7 | TRBV2
CATRTSGGAFLGEQFF | TGTGCCACCCGCACTAGCGGGGGGGCCTTTCTGGGTGAGCAGTTCTTC | medium-sized | TRBD2 | TRBJ2-1 | TRBV6-6
CASSEREAKNIQYF | TGTGCCAGCAGTGAACGGGAAGCCAAAAACATTCAGTACTTC | NA | NA | TRBJ2-4 | TRBV2
CASSYTEGQPQHF | TGTGCCAGCAGCTATACGGAGGGTCAGCCCCAGCATTTT | NA | NA | TRBJ1-5 | TRBV7-3
CASSLNLGDGYTF | TGTGCCAGCAGCTTAAATCTGGGAGATGGCTACACCTTC | NA | NA | TRBJ1-2 | TRBV7-2
CAWSPGLYGYTF | TGTGCCTGGAGCCCAGGCCTCTATGGCTACACCTTC | once | NA | TRBJ1-2 | TRBV30
CASSLGGQGTYEQYF | TGCGCCAGCAGCTTGGGGGGACAGGGAACCTACGAGCAGTACTTC | NA | TRBD1 | TRBJ2-7 | TRBV5-1
CASSFSGQGEPYNEQFF | TGTGCCAGCAGTTTTTCCGGACAGGGCGAACCCTACAATGAGCAGTTCTTC | NA | TRBD1 | TRBJ2-1 | TRBV7-3
CASTRSRVVENTIYF | TGTGCCAGCACAAGAAGCCGGGTTGTGGAAAACACCATATATTTT | NA | NA | TRBJ1-3 | TRBV2
CASSQEPGYEQYF | TGCGCCAGCAGCCAAGAGCCGGGATACGAGCAGTACTTC | NA | NA | TRBJ2-7 | TRBV4-1
CASSSTGSNYGYTF | TGTGCCAGCAGTTCTACAGGGTCCAACTATGGCTACACCTTC | few | NA | TRBJ1-2 | TRBV7-9
CASSVLSGGPDTQYF | TGTGCCAGTAGTGTCCTAAGCGGGGGGCCGGATACGCAGTATTTT | NA | TRBD2 | TRBJ2-3 | TRBV19
CASSYSSGRTGELFF | TGTGCCAGCAGTTACTCGAGTGGGAGGACCGGGGAGCTGTTTTTT | NA | NA | TRBJ2-2 | TRBV6-5
CASSYRDSNQPQHF | TGTGCCAGCAGCTACAGGGATAGCAATCAGCCCCAGCATTTT | once | NA | TRBJ1-5 | TRBV5-6
CASSQSGGYTEAFF | TGTGCCAGCAGCCAATCGGGAGGTTACACTGAAGCTTTCTTT | NA | NA | TRBJ1-1 | TRBV16
CASSQVTGGLYEQYF | TGCGCCAGCAGCCAAGTAACAGGGGGCCTATACGAGCAGTACTTC | NA | TRBD1 | TRBJ2-7 | TRBV4-1
CASSLGASNEKLFF | TGTGCCAGCAGCTTGGGAGCCTCGAATGAAAAACTGTTTTTT | NA | NA | TRBJ1-4 | TRBV7-6
CASSPTGGGYGYTF | TGCGCCAGCAGCCCCACAGGGGGAGGTTATGGCTACACCTTC | few | TRBD1 | TRBJ1-2 | TRBV5-1
CASSLGTREAFF | TGTGCCAGCAGCTTGGGGACAAGAGAAGCTTTCTTT | few | NA | TRBJ1-1 | TRBV5-4
CATKIGQWDNSPLHF | TGTGCCACCAAAATCGGACAGTGGGATAATTCACCCCTCCACTTT | NA | NA | TRBJ1-6 | TRBV2
CAAGAWGDTQYF | TGTGCCGCGGGGGCCTGGGGAGATACGCAGTATTTT | NA | NA | TRBJ2-3 | TRBV6-5
CASSRLGEKLFF | TGTGCCAGTTCTCGACTGGGTGAAAAACTGTTTTTT | NA | NA | TRBJ1-4 | TRBV19
CAWSLSGLGNSPLHF | TGTGCCTGGAGCCTGTCGGGACTGGGGAATTCACCCCTCCACTTT | NA | NA | TRBJ1-6 | TRBV30
CASSQTGTGTKEQFF | TGTGCCAGCAGTCAAACCGGGACAGGGACTAAAGAGCAGTTCTTC | NA | TRBD1 | TRBJ2-1 | TRBV6-5
CASRAVGQGATQYF | TGTGCCAGCAGGGCAGTGGGGCAGGGGGCTACGCAGTATTTT | NA | TRBD1 | TRBJ2-3 | TRBV7-9
CASSGRNNEKLFF | TGTGCCAGCTCAGGCAGGAATAATGAAAAACTGTTTTTT | NA | NA | TRBJ1-4 | TRBV18
CASSLYLRDSYEQYF | TGTGCCAGCAGCTTATATTTACGGGACTCCTACGAGCAGTACTTC | once | NA | TRBJ2-7 | TRBV7-2
CATALTGPLYEQYF | TGTGCCACAGCGTTGACAGGGCCTCTCTACGAGCAGTACTTC | once | TRBD1 | TRBJ2-7 | TRBV6-6
CASSPQADRGYGYTF | TGTGCCAGCTCACCACAAGCGGACAGAGGCTATGGCTACACCTTC | NA | NA | TRBJ1-2 | TRBV18